Each of the 10 T cell receptor beta chains below was sequenced from the same sample in a study of CD8 T cells in ankylosing spondylitis. TCRdb ran MiXCR on the 5' RACE reads and lists one entry per CDR3 protein. Found here are some 140,000 distinct CDR3 sequences, about an eighth of them singletons; the top ten hold about 4%. Sample: blood, either unsorted or a sorted T cell fraction (not recorded which). Source of these receptors: a female donor with ankylosing spondylitis or in good health (not recorded which).

At least ten counts were recorded for this clonotype. The chain uses TRBV7-2 and TRBJ1-1; no firm D call. V lost 1 base and J lost 1, with 4 bases in between. Germline V gene sequence: CDR1 SGHTA, CDR2 FQGNSA. This CDR3 contains 13 residues. The chain's CDR3 is CASSLVQNTEAFF. The CDR3 DNA is TGTGCCAGCAGCTTAGTACAGAACACTGAAGCTTTCTTT.

This clonotype was detected only a few times. The V call is TRBV2, the J call TRBJ1-4; TRBD1 is a possible D gene (5 bases). The CDR3 consists of 14 residues. Trimming removed 9 bases at V and 8 bases at J, with 19 bases between. Germline lookup yields CDR1 SNHLY and CDR2 FYNNEI. The chain's CDR3 is CASGTLHLREKLFF. The CDR3 nucleotides read TGTGCCAGTGGGACTCTCCACCTCCGGGAAAAACTGTTTTTT.

This rearrangement joins TRBV19 to TRBJ2-2; D is undetermined. The germline gives CDR1 LNHDA, CDR2 SQIVND (reference sequence). V lost 7 bases to trimming and J lost 6 bases, with 21 bases between them. The CDR3 is 16 amino acids. The CDR3 region is CASTAFRSSPPGELFF. For the CDR3, the DNA is TGTGCCAGTACCGCATTCCGGTCATCCCCCCCCGGGGAGCTGTTTTTT.

In regard to this clonotype: Since a much larger clone is just one base distant, this may be a read error. This chain joins TRBV11-2 and TRBJ1-5; 10 bases are a match to TRBD1. This CDR3 contains 18 residues. The germline CDR1 and CDR2 sequences are SGHAT and FQNNGV. CDR3 sequence (DNA): TGTACCAGCAGCCCTGGGACAGGGGTGAAGGTTAGCAATCAGCCCCAGCATTTT. Translating it yields CTSSPGTGVKVSNQPQHF.

With regard to this clonotype: A much more abundant neighbour one base away suggests this may be a read error. This chain joins TRBV15 and TRBJ1-2; D is possibly TRBD1 (5 bases). This CDR3 region has 13 residues. CDR1 and CDR2 (germline): LNHNV, YYDKDF (reference sequence). Trimming removed 4 bases at V and 5 bases at J, with 11 bases between. The CDR3 region has the DNA TGTGCCACCAGCACCCTCGGGGGATATGGCTACACCTTC. This codes for CATSTLGGYGYTF.

In this sample, this clonotype turned up many times. The CDR3 DNA reads as TGTGCCAGCAGTTTAGGTCAGGGCCGCACAGATACGCAGTATTTT. Encoded protein: CASSLGQGRTDTQYF. The V gene is TRBV27, the J gene TRBJ2-3; maybe TRBD1 (5 bases). Trimming removed 2 bases at V and 1 base at J, with 10 bases between. This CDR3 has 15 residues. Germline lookup yields CDR1 MNHEY and CDR2 SMNVEV (reference sequence).

This clonotype was recorded many times. V and J are TRBV10-1 and TRBJ1-2; D is ambiguous. The CDR3 runs 14 residues. Trimming removed 0 bases at V and 2 bases at J, with 7 bases between. Per germline, CDR1 WNHNN and CDR2 SYGVQD (reference sequence). The CDR3 loop is CASSESGRNYGYTF. The CDR3 nucleotides are TGCGCCAGCAGTGAGTCCGGGCGGAACTATGGCTACACCTTC.

This clonotype has a count of ten or more. The CDR3 region is CASSLRQALTEAFF. The CDR3 DNA is TGTGCCAGCAGCTTAAGGCAGGCTCTCACTGAAGCTTTCTTT. The chain carries TRBV7-9 and TRBJ1-1; D not resolved. With 2 bases removed from V and 4 bases from J, the gap between germline ends came to 11 bases. The CDR3 covers 14 residues. Per the germline V gene, CDR1 is SEHNR and CDR2 is FQNEAQ (reference sequence).

This clonotype was counted many times. V usage is TRBV19 and J usage is TRBJ2-2; D is unclear. Germline V lookup: CDR1 LNHDA, CDR2 SQIVND (reference sequence). Deletions cut 3 bases from V and 3 bases from J, with 5 bases between. The CDR3 has 13 residues. CDR3 sequence reads: CASSIVYTGELFF. CDR3 nucleotides: TGTGCCAGTAGTATTGTATACACCGGGGAGCTGTTTTTT.

This clonotype was counted at least ten times. The chain is built from TRBV20-1 and TRBJ2-5; D call uncertain. With 0 bases removed from V and 5 bases from J, the gap between germline ends came to 13 bases. This CDR3 region has 14 residues. Germline V gives CDR1 DFQATT, CDR2 SNEGSKA (reference sequence). The DNA for the CDR3 is TGCAGTGCTAGAGACCAAGGTCCTTTCGAGACCCAGTACTTC. Protein: CSARDQGPFETQYF.